This T cell receptor (beta chain) was identified in a study of shared clonotypes between healthy human individuals. As for the study in general: For every donor, three CD4 naive, three CD4 memory, two CD8 naive and one CD8 memory plates were used. General study points: An anticipated effect of sequencing depth on clonotype sharing among donors was recognized.

Terminally differentiated effector memory CD45RA+ cells were left out of the naive CD8 fraction, which was CD45RO-negative and positively selected for CCR7. Caucasian adults residing in Nashville, Tennessee made up all the donors. The ends were cut back, 6 bases at V and 8 bases at J, with 23 bases in the middle. Germline V lookup: CDR1 SQVTM, CDR2 ANQGSEA. The CDR3 loop spans 15 amino acids. Of note for this clone: Its antigen remains unidentified.

The authors ran the assay at deep level. The data were produced by immunoSEQ multiplex PCR, yet TCRdb's version contains in-frame clones alone and is incomplete. The repertoire holds 800,000 to 950,000 clones, with 95% to 97% as singletons. The rearrangement links TRBV29-1 to TRBJ2-1; D is perhaps TRBD1 (5 bases). The sequencing input was naive CD8+ T cells sorted from blood. This clonotype originated in a man younger than 40 in good health. CDR3 sequence reads: CSVHNYGQTGDEQFF. The CDR3, as DNA: TGCAGCGTCCACAACTACGGACAAACGGGCGATGAGCAGTTCTTC.